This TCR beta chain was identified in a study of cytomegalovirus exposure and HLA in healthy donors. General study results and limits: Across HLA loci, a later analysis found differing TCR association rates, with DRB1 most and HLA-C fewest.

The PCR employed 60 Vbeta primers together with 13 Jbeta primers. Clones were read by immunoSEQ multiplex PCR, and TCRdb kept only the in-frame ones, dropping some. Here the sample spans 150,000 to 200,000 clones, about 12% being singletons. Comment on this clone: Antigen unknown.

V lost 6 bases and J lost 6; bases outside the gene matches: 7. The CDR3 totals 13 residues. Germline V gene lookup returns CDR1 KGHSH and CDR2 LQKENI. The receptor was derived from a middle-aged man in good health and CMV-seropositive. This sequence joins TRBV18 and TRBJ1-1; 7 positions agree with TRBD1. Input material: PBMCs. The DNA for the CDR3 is TGTGCCAGCTCCCAGAAGGGGGCTGCTGAAGCTTTCTTT. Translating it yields CASSQKGAAEAFF.